This is a list of T cell receptor beta chains from one sample in a study of CD8+CD57+ T cells in acquired aplastic anemia. MiXCR, applied by TCRdb to the reads, yields one record per CDR3 protein. The table shows about 470,000 distinct CDR3 sequences, with approximately 32% occurring only once. Sequencing used sorted CD4+, CD8+, or CD8+CD57+ T cells (not recorded which) from PBMCs. These TCRs come from a human donor with aplastic anemia. The CDR3 runs from the conserved cysteine through the conserved F or W. Fields, in order: V gene, D gene, clone size, J gene, CDR3 protein, CDR3 DNA. D genes are given only for firm matches. Clone sizes are given selectively: once, few, many, or a class where the clone is expanded.

v_gene: TRBV20-1; d_gene: TRBD1; abundance: NA; j_gene: TRBJ1-6; CDR3aa: CSARGQGQSPLHF; CDR3nt: TGCAGTGCTAGGGGACAGGGCCAGTCACCCCTCCACTTT
v_gene: TRBV29-1; d_gene: NA; abundance: NA; j_gene: TRBJ2-6; CDR3aa: CSVAGRGGANVLTF; CDR3nt: TGCAGCGTTGCAGGCAGGGGTGGGGCCAACGTCCTGACTTTC
v_gene: TRBV2; d_gene: NA; abundance: once; j_gene: TRBJ2-1; CDR3aa: CASSEGGDNEQFF; CDR3nt: TGTGCCAGTAGTGAAGGGGGGGACAATGAGCAGTTCTTC
v_gene: TRBV29-1; d_gene: TRBD2; abundance: many; j_gene: TRBJ2-7; CDR3aa: CSVVSGVAYEQYF; CDR3nt: TGCAGCGTTGTTAGCGGGGTTGCCTACGAGCAGTACTTC
v_gene: TRBV2; d_gene: NA; abundance: many; j_gene: TRBJ1-3; CDR3aa: CAITRRGISGNTIYF; CDR3nt: TGTGCCATCACCCGGCGGGGAATCTCTGGAAACACCATATATTTT
v_gene: TRBV12-3/TRBV12-4; d_gene: TRBD2; abundance: NA; j_gene: TRBJ2-7; CDR3aa: CASRASGANEQYF; CDR3nt: TGTGCCAGCAGGGCTAGCGGGGCAAATGAGCAGTACTTC
v_gene: TRBV9; d_gene: NA; abundance: NA; j_gene: TRBJ2-5; CDR3aa: CASSPGEVEMETQYF; CDR3nt: TGTGCCAGCTCACCGGGAGAAGTGGAGATGGAGACCCAGTACTTC
v_gene: TRBV2; d_gene: NA; abundance: few; j_gene: TRBJ2-7; CDR3aa: CASSLTDGRYYYEQYF; CDR3nt: TGTGCCAGCAGTTTGACAGACGGCCGCTACTACTACGAGCAGTACTTC
v_gene: TRBV30; d_gene: NA; abundance: NA; j_gene: TRBJ2-1; CDR3aa: CAWRKSSLFF; CDR3nt: TGTGCCTGGAGAAAATCTAGTCTGTTCTTC
v_gene: TRBV7-9; d_gene: NA; abundance: many; j_gene: TRBJ2-1; CDR3aa: CASSLREYNEQFF; CDR3nt: TGTGCCAGCAGCTTAAGGGAGTACAATGAGCAGTTCTTC
v_gene: TRBV24-1; d_gene: NA; abundance: many; j_gene: TRBJ2-3; CDR3aa: CATSDFGVAGSRDTQYF; CDR3nt: TGTGCCACCAGTGATTTTGGTGTGGCAGGGAGTCGAGATACGCAGTATTTT
v_gene: TRBV11-2; d_gene: TRBD1; abundance: NA; j_gene: TRBJ2-7; CDR3aa: CAWSAGGVGISSYEQYF; CDR3nt: TGTGCCTGGAGTGCAGGGGGCGTGGGGATTAGCTCCTACGAGCAGTACTTC
v_gene: TRBV20-1; d_gene: TRBD2; abundance: NA; j_gene: TRBJ2-1; CDR3aa: CSARSGRAYNEQFF; CDR3nt: TGCAGTGCTCGAAGCGGGAGGGCATACAATGAGCAGTTCTTC
v_gene: TRBV6-1; d_gene: NA; abundance: few; j_gene: TRBJ1-3; CDR3aa: CASQRGGATGNTIYF; CDR3nt: TGTGCCAGCCAACGGGGGGGTGCTACTGGAAACACCATATATTTT